This T cell receptor beta chain was sequenced in a study of regulatory T cells in long-lasting Graves disease. Study-level points and caveats: Study of thyroid tissue was not done, with only peripheral blood studied.

Stated time point: newly diagnosed GD, antithyroid drugs for less than 3 months. RNA extracted from PBMCs served as the sequencing template. The CDR3 consists of 15 residues. The germline gives CDR1 LNHNV, CDR2 YYDKDF (reference sequence). The V gene lost 0 bases and the J gene lost 7 bases, with 15 bases spanning the gap. For this clonotype: Antigen unknown.

TCR beta libraries were built with iRepertoire HTBI primers and Arm-PCR of CDR3 regions. TCRdb used MiXCR to reprocess the multiplex PCR reads, holding one entry per CDR3 protein. The data contain about 440,000 distinct CDR3 sequences, 15% of them singletons. This same sample was also part of a study on T cells in Graves' hyperthyroidism and ophthalmopathy. Per that paper: Each diagnosis was grounded in clinical symptoms, serum thyroxine and TRAb, thyroid ultrasound, and orbital computed tomography.

This chain connects TRBV15 to TRBJ2-5; D might be TRBD1 (5 bases). The clonotype originates from a woman younger than 45 with Graves disease. Source: peripheral blood mononuclear cells (PBMCs), taken at new diagnosis, from a patient treated with antithyroid drugs. CDR3 DNA: TGTGCCACCAGCAGAGATAGGGCTACAAGGGGGACCCAGTACTTC. This sequence encodes CATSRDRATRGTQYF.